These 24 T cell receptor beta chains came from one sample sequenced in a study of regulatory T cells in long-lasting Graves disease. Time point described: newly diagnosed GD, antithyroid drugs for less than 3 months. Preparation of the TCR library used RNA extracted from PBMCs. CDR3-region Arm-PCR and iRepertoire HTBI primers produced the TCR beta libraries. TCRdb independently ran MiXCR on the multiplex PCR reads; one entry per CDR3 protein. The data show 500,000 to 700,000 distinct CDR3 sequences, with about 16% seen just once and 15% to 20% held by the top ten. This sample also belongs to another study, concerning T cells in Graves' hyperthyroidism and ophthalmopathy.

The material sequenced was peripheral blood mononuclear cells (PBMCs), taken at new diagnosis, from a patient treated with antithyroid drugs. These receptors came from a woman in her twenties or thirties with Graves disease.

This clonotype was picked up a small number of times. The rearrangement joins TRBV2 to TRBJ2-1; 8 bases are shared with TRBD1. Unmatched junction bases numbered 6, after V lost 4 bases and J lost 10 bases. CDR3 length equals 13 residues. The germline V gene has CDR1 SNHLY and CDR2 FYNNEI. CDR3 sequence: CASSGQGSGEQFF. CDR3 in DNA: TGTGCCAGCAGTGGACAGGGGTCAGGCGAGCAGTTCTTC.

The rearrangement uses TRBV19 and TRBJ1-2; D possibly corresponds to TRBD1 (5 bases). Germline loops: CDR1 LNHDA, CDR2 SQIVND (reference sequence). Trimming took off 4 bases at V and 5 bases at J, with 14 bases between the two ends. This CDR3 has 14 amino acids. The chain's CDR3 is CASSTHPTVYGYTF. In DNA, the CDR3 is TGTGCCAGTAGTACACACCCGACAGTTTATGGCTACACCTTC.

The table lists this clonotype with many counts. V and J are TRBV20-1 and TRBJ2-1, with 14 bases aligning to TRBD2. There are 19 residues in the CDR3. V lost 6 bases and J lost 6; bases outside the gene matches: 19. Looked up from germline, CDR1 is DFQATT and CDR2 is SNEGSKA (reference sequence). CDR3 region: CSAIEDHRGTSGSFNEQFF. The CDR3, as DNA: TGCAGTGCCATCGAGGACCACCGTGGGACTAGCGGGAGTTTCAATGAGCAGTTCTTC.

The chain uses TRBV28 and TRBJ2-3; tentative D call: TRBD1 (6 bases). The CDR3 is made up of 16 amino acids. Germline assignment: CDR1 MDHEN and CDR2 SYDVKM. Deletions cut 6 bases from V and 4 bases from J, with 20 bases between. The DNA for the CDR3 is TGTGCCAGCAGCTTCCGCGCAGGGGTCAGGCCAGATACGCAGTATTTT. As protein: CASSFRAGVRPDTQYF.

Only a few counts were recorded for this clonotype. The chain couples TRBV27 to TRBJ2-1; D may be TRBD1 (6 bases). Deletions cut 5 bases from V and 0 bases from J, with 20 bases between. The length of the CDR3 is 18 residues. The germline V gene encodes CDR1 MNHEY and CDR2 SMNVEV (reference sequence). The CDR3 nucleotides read TGTGCCAGCAGTGGTAGTTGGGGGCGCCATAGCTCCTACAATGAGCAGTTCTTC. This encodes CASSGSWGRHSSYNEQFF.

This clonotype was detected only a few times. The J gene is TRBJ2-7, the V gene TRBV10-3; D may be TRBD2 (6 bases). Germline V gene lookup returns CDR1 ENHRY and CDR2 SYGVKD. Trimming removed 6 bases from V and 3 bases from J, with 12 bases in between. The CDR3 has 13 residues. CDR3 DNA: TGTGCCATCAGGCAGGGAGGCGACTACGAGCAGTACTTC. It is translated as CAIRQGGDYEQYF.

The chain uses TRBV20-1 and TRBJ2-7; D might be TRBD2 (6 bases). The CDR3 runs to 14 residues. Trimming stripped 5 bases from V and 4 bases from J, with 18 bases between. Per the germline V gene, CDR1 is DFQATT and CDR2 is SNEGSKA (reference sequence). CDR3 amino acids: CSAGHSGLRYEQYF. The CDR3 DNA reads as TGCAGTGCTGGCCATAGTGGACTACGATACGAGCAGTACTTC.

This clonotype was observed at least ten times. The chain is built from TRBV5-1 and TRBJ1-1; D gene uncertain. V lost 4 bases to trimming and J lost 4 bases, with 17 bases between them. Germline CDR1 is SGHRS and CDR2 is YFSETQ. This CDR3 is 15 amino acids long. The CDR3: CASSLPGPAGTEAFF. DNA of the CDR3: TGCGCCAGCAGCCTCCCGGGCCCAGCGGGCACTGAAGCTTTCTTT.

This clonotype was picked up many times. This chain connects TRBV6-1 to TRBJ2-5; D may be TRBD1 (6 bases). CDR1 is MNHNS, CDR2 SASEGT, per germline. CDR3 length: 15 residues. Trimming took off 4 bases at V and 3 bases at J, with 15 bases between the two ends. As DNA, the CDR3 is TGTGCCAGCAGTGGATCACGCGCAGGGGAAGAGACCCAGTACTTC. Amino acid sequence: CASSGSRAGEETQYF.

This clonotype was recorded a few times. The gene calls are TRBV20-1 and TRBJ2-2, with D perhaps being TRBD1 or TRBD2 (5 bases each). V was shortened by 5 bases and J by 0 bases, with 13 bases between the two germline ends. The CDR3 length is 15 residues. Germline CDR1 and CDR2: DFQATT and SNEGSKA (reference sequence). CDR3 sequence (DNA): TGCAGTGCTGGGGGAAGGACTGCGAACACCGGGGAGCTGTTTTTT. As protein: CSAGGRTANTGELFF.

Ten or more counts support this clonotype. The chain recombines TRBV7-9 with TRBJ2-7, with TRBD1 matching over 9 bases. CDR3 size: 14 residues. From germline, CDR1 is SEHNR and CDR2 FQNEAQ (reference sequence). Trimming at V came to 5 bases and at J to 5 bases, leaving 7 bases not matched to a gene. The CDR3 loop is CASSLPDRGHEQYF. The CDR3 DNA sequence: TGTGCCAGCAGCCTGCCGGACAGGGGCCACGAGCAGTACTTC.

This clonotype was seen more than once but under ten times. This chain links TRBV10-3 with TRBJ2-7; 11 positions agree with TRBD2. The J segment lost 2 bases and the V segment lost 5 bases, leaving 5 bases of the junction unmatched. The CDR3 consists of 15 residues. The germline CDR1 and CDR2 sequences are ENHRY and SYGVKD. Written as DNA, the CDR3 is TGTGCCATCAGTCCCCGACTAGCGGGAACCTACGAGCAGTACTTC. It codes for CAISPRLAGTYEQYF.

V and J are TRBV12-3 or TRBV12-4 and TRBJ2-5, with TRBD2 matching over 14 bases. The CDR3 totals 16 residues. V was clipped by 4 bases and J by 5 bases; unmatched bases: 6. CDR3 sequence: CASSSGTSGSMETQYF. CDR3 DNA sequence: TGTGCCAGCAGTTCCGGGACTAGCGGGAGTATGGAGACCCAGTACTTC.

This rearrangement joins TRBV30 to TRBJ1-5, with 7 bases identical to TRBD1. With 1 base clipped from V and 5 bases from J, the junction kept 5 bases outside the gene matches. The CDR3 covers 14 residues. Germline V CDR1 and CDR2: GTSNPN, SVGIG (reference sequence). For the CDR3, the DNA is TGTGCCTGGAGTGAAGTCAGGGGGGATCAGCCCCAGCATTTT. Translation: CAWSEVRGDQPQHF.

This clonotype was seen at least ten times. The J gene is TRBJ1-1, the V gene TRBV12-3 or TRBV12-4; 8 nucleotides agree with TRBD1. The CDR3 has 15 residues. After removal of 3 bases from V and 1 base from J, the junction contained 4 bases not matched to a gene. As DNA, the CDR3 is TGTGCCAGCAGTTTTTCCGGGACAGGGAACACTGAAGCTTTCTTT. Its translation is CASSFSGTGNTEAFF.

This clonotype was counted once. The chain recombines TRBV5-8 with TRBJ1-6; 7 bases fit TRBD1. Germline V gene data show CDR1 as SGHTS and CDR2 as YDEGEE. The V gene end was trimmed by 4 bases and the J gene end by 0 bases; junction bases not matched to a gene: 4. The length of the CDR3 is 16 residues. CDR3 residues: CASSKGTASYNSPLHF. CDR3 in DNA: TGTGCCAGCAGCAAGGGGACAGCCTCCTATAATTCACCCCTCCACTTT. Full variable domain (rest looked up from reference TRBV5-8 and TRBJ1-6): EAGVTQSPTHLIKTRGQQATLRCSPISGHTSVYWYQQALGLGLQFLLWYDEGEERNRGNFPPRFSGRQFPNYSSELNVNALELEDSALYLCASSKGTASYNSPLHFGNGTRLTVT.

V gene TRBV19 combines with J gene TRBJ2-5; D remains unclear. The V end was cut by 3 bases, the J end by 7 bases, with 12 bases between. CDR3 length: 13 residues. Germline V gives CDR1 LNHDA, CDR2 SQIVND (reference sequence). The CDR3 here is CASSIPSSRTQYF. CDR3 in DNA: TGTGCCAGTAGTATCCCGTCAAGTCGGACCCAGTACTTC.

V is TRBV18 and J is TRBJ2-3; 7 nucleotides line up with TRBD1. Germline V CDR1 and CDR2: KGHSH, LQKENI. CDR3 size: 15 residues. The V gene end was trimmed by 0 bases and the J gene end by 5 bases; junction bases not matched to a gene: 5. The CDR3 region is CASSPPNRGRDTQYF. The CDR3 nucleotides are TGTGCCAGCTCACCACCGAACAGGGGAAGAGATACGCAGTATTTT.

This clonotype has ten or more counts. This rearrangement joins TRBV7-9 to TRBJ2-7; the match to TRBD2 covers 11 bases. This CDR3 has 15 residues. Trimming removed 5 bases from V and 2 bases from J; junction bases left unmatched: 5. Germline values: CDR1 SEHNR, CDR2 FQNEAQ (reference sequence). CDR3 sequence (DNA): TGTGCCAGCAGCACGGGACTAGCGGATACCTACGAGCAGTACTTC. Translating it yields CASSTGLADTYEQYF.

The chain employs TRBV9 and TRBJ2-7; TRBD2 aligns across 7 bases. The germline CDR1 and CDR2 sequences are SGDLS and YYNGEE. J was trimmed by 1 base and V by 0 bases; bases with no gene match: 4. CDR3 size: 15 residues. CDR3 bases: TGTGCCAGCAGCGTAGGGCGGGAGAATTCCTACGAGCAGTACTTC. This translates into CASSVGRENSYEQYF.

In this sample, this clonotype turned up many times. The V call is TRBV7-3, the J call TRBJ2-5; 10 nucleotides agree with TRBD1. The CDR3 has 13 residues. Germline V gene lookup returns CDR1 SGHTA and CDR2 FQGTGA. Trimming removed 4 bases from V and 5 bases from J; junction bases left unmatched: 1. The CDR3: CASSSGQGETQYF. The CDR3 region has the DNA TGTGCCAGCAGCTCGGGACAGGGGGAGACCCAGTACTTC.

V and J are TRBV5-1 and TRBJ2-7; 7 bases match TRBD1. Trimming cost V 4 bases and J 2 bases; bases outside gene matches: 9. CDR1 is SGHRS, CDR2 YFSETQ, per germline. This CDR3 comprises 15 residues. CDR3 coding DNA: TGCGCCAGCAGCCTCACAGGGGCGAAGGCCTACGAGCAGTACTTC. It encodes CASSLTGAKAYEQYF.

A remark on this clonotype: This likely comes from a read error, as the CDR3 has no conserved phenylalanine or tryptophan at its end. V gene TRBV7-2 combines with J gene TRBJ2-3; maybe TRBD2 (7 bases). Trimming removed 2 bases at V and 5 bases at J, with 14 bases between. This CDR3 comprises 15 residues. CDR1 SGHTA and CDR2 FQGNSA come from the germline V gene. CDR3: CASSLRAGAQDTQYS. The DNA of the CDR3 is TGTGCCAGCAGCTTAAGGGCGGGGGCGCAAGATACGCAGTATTCT.

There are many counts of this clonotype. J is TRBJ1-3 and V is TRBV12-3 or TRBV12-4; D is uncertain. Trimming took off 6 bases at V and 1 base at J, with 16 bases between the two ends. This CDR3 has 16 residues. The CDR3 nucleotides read TGTGCCAGCAGGTTTGTGGCACCCCAATCTGGAAACACCATATATTTT. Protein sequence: CASRFVAPQSGNTIYF.